The 20 T cell receptor beta chains below come from one sample, sequenced in a study of identical twins. TCRdb used MiXCR to reprocess the 5' RACE reads, holding one entry per CDR3 protein. The table lists some 500,000 distinct CDR3 sequences, roughly 21% of them singletons. This same sample was also taken into another study, of T cells expressing NK-cell markers.

The specimen was CD4+ T cells sorted from blood. These receptors all come from a woman aged 18 to 35 in good health.

This chain links TRBV20-1 with TRBJ2-1; 11 bases fit TRBD2. V dropped 5 bases and J dropped 4; count of bases not matched to a gene: 19. This CDR3 has 19 residues. Looked up from germline, CDR1 is DFQATT and CDR2 is SNEGSKA (reference sequence). Here the CDR3 reads CSAYLAGTSGRKPYNEQFF. CDR3 sequence (DNA): TGCAGTGCTTACTTAGCCGGGACTAGCGGAAGAAAACCTTACAATGAGCAGTTCTTC.

The chain links TRBV5-1 to TRBJ2-1; maybe TRBD2 (6 bases). Per the germline V gene, CDR1 is SGHRS and CDR2 is YFSETQ. The CDR3 covers 17 residues. V was shortened by 0 bases and J by 0 bases, with 13 bases between the two germline ends. The CDR3 region is CASSLGGAGSSYNEQFF. The DNA of the CDR3 is TGCGCCAGCAGCTTGGGAGGGGCGGGGAGCTCCTACAATGAGCAGTTCTTC.

This clonotype has ten or more counts. The chain carries TRBV20-1 and TRBJ2-7, with 7 positions matching TRBD1. V shed 3 bases, J shed 5 bases, and the junction held 7 bases outside the gene matches. The CDR3 is 13 amino acids. Germline-derived CDR1 and CDR2 are DFQATT and SNEGSKA (reference sequence). CDR3 sequence reads: CSARINRGNEQYF. The CDR3 nucleotides are TGCAGTGCTAGGATCAACAGGGGAAACGAGCAGTACTTC.

There are a few counts of this clonotype. The rearrangement joins TRBV20-1 to TRBJ2-7, with 11 bases identical to TRBD2. The CDR3 is 14 amino acids. Germline loops: CDR1 DFQATT, CDR2 SNEGSKA (reference sequence). V gave up 5 bases and J gave up 5 bases; unmatched junction bases: 8. The CDR3 bases are TGCAGTGCTGTTTTAGCGGGAGGGCGCGACGAGCAGTACTTC. It codes for CSAVLAGGRDEQYF.

In its sample, this clonotype was seen a few times. The rearrangement joins TRBV20-1 to TRBJ2-2, with 11 nucleotides matching TRBD2. Looked up from germline, CDR1 is DFQATT and CDR2 is SNEGSKA (reference sequence). After removal of 3 bases from V and 6 bases from J, the junction contained 6 bases not matched to a gene. The CDR3 sequence is 15 residues long. CDR3 nucleotide sequence: TGCAGTGCTAGGGATAGCGGGAGGGGCGCCGGGGAGCTGTTTTTT. Its translation is CSARDSGRGAGELFF.

This chain uses TRBV20-1 with TRBJ1-1; D not resolved. CDR3 length: 14 amino acids. Germline V CDR1 and CDR2: DFQATT, SNEGSKA (reference sequence). V lost 6 bases and J lost 0, with 14 bases in between. The CDR3 nucleotides are TGCAGTGCCCCAACCTTGGAGATGAACACTGAAGCTTTCTTT. It translates to CSAPTLEMNTEAFF.

This clonotype was detected a few times. The chain recombines TRBV12-3 or TRBV12-4 with TRBJ1-1; no reliable D call. V lost 7 bases to trimming and J lost 0 bases, with 12 bases between them. The CDR3 has 14 amino acids. DNA of the CDR3: TGTGCCAGCACTCGAGACATTGTGAACACTGAAGCTTTCTTT. Its translation: CASTRDIVNTEAFF.

The chain recombines TRBV15 with TRBJ1-1; tentatively, D is TRBD1 (5 bases). CDR1 is LNHNV, CDR2 YYDKDF, per germline (reference sequence). The CDR3 is 16 residues long. V lost 5 bases, J lost 1 base, and 17 bases lay in between. CDR3 protein: CATSEGMGPTNTEAFF. CDR3 bases: TGTGCCACCAGCGAGGGGATGGGACCGACGAACACTGAAGCTTTCTTT.

This clonotype was picked up many times. The V call is TRBV4-1, the J call TRBJ2-7; no clear D. This CDR3 has 12 amino acids. Trimming shortened V by 0 bases and J by 4 bases, and 4 bases separated the two germline ends. Germline values: CDR1 MGHRA, CDR2 YSYEKL. CDR3 nucleotides: TGCGCCAGCAGCCAAGATAGTTACGAGCAGTACTTC. Translated, it gives CASSQDSYEQYF.

This chain uses TRBV4-3 with TRBJ2-1; the match to TRBD2 covers 7 bases. V trimming: 1 base; J trimming: 2 bases; junction bases outside the gene matches: 5. Germline CDR1 reads LGHNA; CDR2 reads YSLEER. The CDR3 spans 16 residues. For the CDR3, the DNA is TGCGCCAGCAGCCAAGCCCTAGCGGCAGCCTACAATGAGCAGTTCTTC. Its translation: CASSQALAAAYNEQFF.

The V call is TRBV7-6, the J call TRBJ2-3; 8 nucleotides line up with TRBD1. The trim removed 2 bases at V and 2 bases at J, leaving 3 bases unmatched. The CDR3 totals 15 residues. Germline V gene data show CDR1 as SGHVS and CDR2 as FNYEAQ. Here the CDR3 DNA reads TGTGCCAGCAGCTTACAGGGGGCCTTCACAGATACGCAGTATTTT. Protein: CASSLQGAFTDTQYF.

The chain is built from TRBV6-1 and TRBJ2-4; 8 positions agree with TRBD2. Germline CDR1 MNHNS, CDR2 SASEGT. This CDR3 region has 14 residues. Unmatched junction bases numbered 3, after V lost 5 bases and J lost 3 bases. CDR3 DNA: TGTGCCAGCAGTCGAGCGGGAGTCAAAAACATTCAGTACTTC. Protein product: CASSRAGVKNIQYF.

This clonotype has more than one count but fewer than ten. This rearrangement joins TRBV3-1 to TRBJ1-5; no reliable D call. Germline CDR1 is LGHDT and CDR2 is YNNKEL (reference sequence). This CDR3 has 13 amino acids. Trimming cost V 1 base and J 7 bases, with 8 bases left between them. Written as DNA, the CDR3 is TGTGCCAGCAGCCAAGGCCTAAGGCAGCCCCAGCATTTT. Protein product: CASSQGLRQPQHF. Based on the CDR3 plus reference TRBV3-1 and TRBJ1-5, the full variable domain is DTAVSQTPKYLVTQMGNDKSIKCEQNLGHDTMYWYKQDSKKFLKIMFSYNNKELIINETVPNRFSPKSPDKAHLNLHINSLELGDSAVYFCASSQGLRQPQHFGDGTRLSIL.

Only a few counts were recorded for this clonotype. The rearrangement joins TRBV12-3 or TRBV12-4 to TRBJ1-2, with a tentative D call TRBD1 (5 bases). Trimming removed 7 bases from V and 6 bases from J, with 21 bases in between. This CDR3 comprises 15 residues. CDR3 residues: CASNQMQGNYDGYTF. The CDR3 DNA is TGTGCCAGCAATCAAATGCAGGGAAATTACGATGGCTACACCTTC.

The J gene is TRBJ1-1, the V gene TRBV5-1, with D uncertain. Trimming left V 1 base short and J 0 bases short, with 10 bases between. This CDR3 contains 15 residues. Germline V gene data show CDR1 as SGHRS and CDR2 as YFSETQ. CDR3 sequence (DNA): TGCGCCAGCAGCTTGATGACCGGCATGAACACTGAAGCTTTCTTT. It specifies CASSLMTGMNTEAFF.

The chain is built from TRBV6-5 and TRBJ1-1; TRBD1 matches at 10 bases. Germline trimming cut 2 bases from V and 5 bases from J; bases unmatched to any gene: 5. This CDR3 comprises 15 residues. CDR1 and CDR2 (germline): MNHEY, SVGAGI. The CDR3 DNA follows: TGTGCCAGCAGTTACGGGACAGGGGCTAAGACTGAAGCTTTCTTT. Its translation is CASSYGTGAKTEAFF.

The chain recombines TRBV6-2 or TRBV6-3 with TRBJ1-6; no reliable D call. Germline CDR1 is MNHEY and CDR2 is SVGEGT. The CDR3 is 17 amino acids. Deletions cut 0 bases from V and 6 bases from J, with 15 bases between. CDR3 bases: TGTGCCAGCAGTTACTCCTACCGACTGACCTTTAATTCACCCCTCCACTTT. Its protein is CASSYSYRLTFNSPLHF.

This clonotype was counted ten times or more. The chain employs TRBV29-1 and TRBJ1-2, with TRBD1 matching over 7 bases. Losses at the gene ends were 7 bases for V and 4 bases for J; bases not matched to a gene: 9. The CDR3 runs to 13 residues. Per the germline V gene, CDR1 is SQVTM and CDR2 is ANQGSEA. CDR3 protein: CSDPTGQGYGYTF. DNA for the CDR3: TGCAGCGACCCGACAGGGCAGGGCTATGGCTACACCTTC.

The sample holds a few counts of this clonotype. V is TRBV10-3 and J is TRBJ2-1, with 10 bases lining up with TRBD2. The CDR3 loop spans 13 amino acids. Germline lookup yields CDR1 ENHRY and CDR2 SYGVKD. V was clipped by 9 bases and J by 3 bases; unmatched bases: 2. CDR3 DNA sequence: TGTGCCATTAGCGGGGGGAGCTACAATGAGCAGTTCTTC. It specifies CAISGGSYNEQFF.

The table lists this clonotype with many counts. J is TRBJ2-7 and V is TRBV20-1, with 12 bases identical to TRBD2. The germline CDR1 and CDR2 sequences are DFQATT and SNEGSKA (reference sequence). Unmatched junction bases numbered 5, after V lost 5 bases and J lost 3 bases. The CDR3 consists of 14 residues. CDR3 coding DNA: TGCAGTGCTGCCTCTAGCGGGAGGGGCTACGAGCAGTACTTC. Protein sequence: CSAASSGRGYEQYF.